This T cell receptor (beta chain) was sequenced during a study of blood T cell repertoires in COVID-19. Generated by immunoSEQ multiplex PCR, the TCRdb table keeps only in-frame clones and is missing some. This table has about 210,000 clones, about 89% appearing once. Trimming took off 3 bases at V and 4 bases at J, with 7 bases between the two ends. The CDR3 is 12 amino acids. CDR1 is DFQATT, CDR2 SNEGSKA, per germline (reference sequence). This rearrangement joins TRBV20-1 to TRBJ2-1, with no clear D. Sequenced sample: PBMCs or T cells enriched from blood (not recorded which). This TCR came from a young woman who had recovered from COVID-19. The chain's CDR3 is CSASSHYNEQFF. The CDR3 bases are TGCAGTGCTAGTAGCCATTACAATGAGCAGTTCTTC.